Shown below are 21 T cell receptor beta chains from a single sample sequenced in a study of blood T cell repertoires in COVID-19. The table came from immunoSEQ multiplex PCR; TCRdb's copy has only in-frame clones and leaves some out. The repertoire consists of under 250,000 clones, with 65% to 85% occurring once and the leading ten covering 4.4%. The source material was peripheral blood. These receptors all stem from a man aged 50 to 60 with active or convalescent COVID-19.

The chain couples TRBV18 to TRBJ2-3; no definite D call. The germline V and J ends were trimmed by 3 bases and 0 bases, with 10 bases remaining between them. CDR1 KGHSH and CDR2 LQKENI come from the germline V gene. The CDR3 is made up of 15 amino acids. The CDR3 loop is CASSPRSPSTDTQYF. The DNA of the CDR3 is TGTGCCAGCTCACCCCGAAGCCCTAGCACAGATACGCAGTATTTT.

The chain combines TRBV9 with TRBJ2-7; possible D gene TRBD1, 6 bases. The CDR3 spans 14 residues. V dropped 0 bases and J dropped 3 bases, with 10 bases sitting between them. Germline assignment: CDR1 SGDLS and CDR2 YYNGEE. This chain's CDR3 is CASSVAGQDYEQYF. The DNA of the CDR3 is TGTGCCAGCAGCGTAGCGGGACAAGACTACGAGCAGTACTTC.

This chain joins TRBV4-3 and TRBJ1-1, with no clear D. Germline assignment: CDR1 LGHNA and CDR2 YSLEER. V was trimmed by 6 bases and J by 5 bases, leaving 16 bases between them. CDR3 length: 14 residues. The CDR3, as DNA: TGCGCCAGCAGTTACGACATATCGACGACTGAAGCTTTCTTT. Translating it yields CASSYDISTTEAFF.

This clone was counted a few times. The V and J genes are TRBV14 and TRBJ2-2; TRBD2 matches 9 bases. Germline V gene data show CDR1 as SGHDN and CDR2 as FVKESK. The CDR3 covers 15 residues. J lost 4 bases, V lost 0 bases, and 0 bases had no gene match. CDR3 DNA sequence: TGTGCCAGCAGCCAAGAACTAGCGGGCACCGGGGAGCTGTTTTTT. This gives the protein CASSQELAGTGELFF.

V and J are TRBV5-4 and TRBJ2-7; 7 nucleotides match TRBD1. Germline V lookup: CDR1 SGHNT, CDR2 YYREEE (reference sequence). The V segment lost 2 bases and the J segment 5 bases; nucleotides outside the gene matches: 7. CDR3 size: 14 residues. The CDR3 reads CASSLQGWGHEQYF. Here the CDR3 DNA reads TGTGCCAGCAGCTTACAGGGGTGGGGGCACGAGCAGTACTTC.

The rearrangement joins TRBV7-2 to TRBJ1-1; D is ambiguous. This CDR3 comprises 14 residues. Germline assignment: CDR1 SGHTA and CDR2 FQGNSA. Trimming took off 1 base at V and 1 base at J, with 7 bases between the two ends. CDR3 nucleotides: TGTGCCAGCAGCTTAGTCCCATCGAACACTGAAGCTTTCTTT. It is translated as CASSLVPSNTEAFF.

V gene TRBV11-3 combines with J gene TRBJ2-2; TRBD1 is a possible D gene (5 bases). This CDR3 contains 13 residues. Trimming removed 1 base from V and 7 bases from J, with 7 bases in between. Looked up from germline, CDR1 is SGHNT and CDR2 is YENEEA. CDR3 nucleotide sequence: TGTGCCAGCAGCTTAGGGGGCCTCGGGGAGCTGTTTTTT. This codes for CASSLGGLGELFF. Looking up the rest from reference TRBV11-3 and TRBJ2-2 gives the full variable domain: EAGVVQSPRYKIIEKKQPVAFWCNPISGHNTLYWYLQNLGQGPELLIRYENEEAVDDSQLPKDRFSAERLKGVDSTLKIQPAELGDSAVYLCASSLGGLGELFFGEGSRLTVL.

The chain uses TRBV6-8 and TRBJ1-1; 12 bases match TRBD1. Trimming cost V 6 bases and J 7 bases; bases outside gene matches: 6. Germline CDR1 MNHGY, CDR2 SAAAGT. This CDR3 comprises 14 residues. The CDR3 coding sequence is TGTGCCAGCAGACACCGGGACAGGGGGCATGAAGCTTTCTTT. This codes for CASRHRDRGHEAFF.

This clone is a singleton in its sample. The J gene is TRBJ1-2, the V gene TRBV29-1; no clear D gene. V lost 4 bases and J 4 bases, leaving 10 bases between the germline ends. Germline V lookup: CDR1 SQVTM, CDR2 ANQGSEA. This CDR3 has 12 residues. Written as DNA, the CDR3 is TGCAGCGTTGGAGAGGGCCGCTATGGCTACACCTTC. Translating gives CSVGEGRYGYTF.

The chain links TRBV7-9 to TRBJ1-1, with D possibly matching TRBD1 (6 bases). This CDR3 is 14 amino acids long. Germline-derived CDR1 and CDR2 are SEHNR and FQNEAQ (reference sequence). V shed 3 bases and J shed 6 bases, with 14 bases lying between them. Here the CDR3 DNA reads TGTGCCAGCAGCTTTGGGGGCGCTGGGGCTGAAGCTTTCTTT. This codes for CASSFGGAGAEAFF. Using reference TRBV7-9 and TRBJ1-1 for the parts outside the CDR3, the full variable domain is DTGVSQNPRHKITKRGQNVTFRCDPISEHNRLYWYRQTLGQGPEFLTYFQNEAQLEKSRLLSDRFSAERPKGSFSTLEIQRTEQGDSAMYLCASSFGGAGAEAFFGQGTRLTVV.

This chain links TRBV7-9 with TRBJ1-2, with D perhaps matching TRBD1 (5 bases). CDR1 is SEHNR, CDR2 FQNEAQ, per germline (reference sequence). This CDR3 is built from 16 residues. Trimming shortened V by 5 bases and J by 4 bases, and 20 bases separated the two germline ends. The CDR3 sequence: CASSPSSGGVGYGYTF. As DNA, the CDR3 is TGTGCCAGCAGCCCATCCTCGGGGGGGGTTGGCTATGGCTACACCTTC.

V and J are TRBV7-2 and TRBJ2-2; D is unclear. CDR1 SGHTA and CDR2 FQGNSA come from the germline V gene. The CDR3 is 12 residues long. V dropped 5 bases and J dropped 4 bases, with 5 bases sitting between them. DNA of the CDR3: TGTGCCAGCAGCCCCATCACCGGGGAGCTGTTTTTT. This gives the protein CASSPITGELFF.

The CDR3 nucleotides are TGTGCCAGCAGTTTAACGACAGGGCAGGACGCAGATACGCAGTATTTT. Protein: CASSLTTGQDADTQYF. The V gene is TRBV28, the J gene TRBJ2-3; 7 bases line up with TRBD1. Unmatched junction bases numbered 9, after V lost 2 bases and J lost 4 bases. CDR1 is MDHEN and CDR2 is SYDVKM in the germline V gene. The CDR3 has 16 residues.

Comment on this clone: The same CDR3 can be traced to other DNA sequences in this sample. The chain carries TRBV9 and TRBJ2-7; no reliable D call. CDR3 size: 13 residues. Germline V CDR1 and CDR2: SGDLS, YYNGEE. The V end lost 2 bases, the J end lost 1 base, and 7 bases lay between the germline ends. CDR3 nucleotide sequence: TGTGCCAGCAGCGTCGACTCTTCCTACGAGCAGTACTTC. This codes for CASSVDSSYEQYF.

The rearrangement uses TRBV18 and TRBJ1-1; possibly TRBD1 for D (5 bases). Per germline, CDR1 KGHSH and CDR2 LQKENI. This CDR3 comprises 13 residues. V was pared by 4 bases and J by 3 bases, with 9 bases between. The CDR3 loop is CASSLDSHTEAFF. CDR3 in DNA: TGTGCCAGCTCACTTGACAGCCACACTGAAGCTTTCTTT.

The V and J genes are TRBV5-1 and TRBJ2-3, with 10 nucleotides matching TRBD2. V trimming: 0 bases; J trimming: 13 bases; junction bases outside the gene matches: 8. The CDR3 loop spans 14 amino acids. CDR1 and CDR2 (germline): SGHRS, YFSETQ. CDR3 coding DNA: TGCGCCAGCAGCTTGGTCCTCTCTAGCGGGGGAGAGTATTTT. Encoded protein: CASSLVLSSGGEYF.

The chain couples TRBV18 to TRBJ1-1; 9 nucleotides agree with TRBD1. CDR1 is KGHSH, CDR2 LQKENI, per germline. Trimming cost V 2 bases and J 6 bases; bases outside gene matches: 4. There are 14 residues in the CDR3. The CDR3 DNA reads TGTGCCAGCTCACCAGGACAGGGGTTTGCTGAAGCTTTCTTT. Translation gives CASSPGQGFAEAFF.

The CDR3 loop reads CASSSLGVPANTGELFF. For the CDR3, the DNA is TGCGCCAGCAGCTCCCTGGGCGTACCCGCGAACACCGGGGAGCTGTTTTTT. V gene TRBV5-1 combines with J gene TRBJ2-2; no firm D call. The V gene's germline CDR1 is SGHRS and CDR2 YFSETQ. The CDR3 is 17 amino acids. V was pared by 3 bases and J by 0 bases, with 15 bases between. Combining the CDR3 with reference TRBV5-1 and TRBJ2-2 gives the whole variable domain KAGVTQTPRYLIKTRGQQVTLSCSPISGHRSVSWYQQTPGQGLQFLFEYFSETQRNKGNFPGRFSGRQFSNSRSEMNVSTLELGDSALYLCASSSLGVPANTGELFFGEGSRLTVL.

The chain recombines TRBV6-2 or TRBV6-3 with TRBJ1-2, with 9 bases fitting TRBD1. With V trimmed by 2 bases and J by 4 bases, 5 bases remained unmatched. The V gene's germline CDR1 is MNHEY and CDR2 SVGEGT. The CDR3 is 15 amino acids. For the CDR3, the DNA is TGTGCCAGCAGTTACCGGGACAGGGTTGGCTATGGCTACACCTTC. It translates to CASSYRDRVGYGYTF.

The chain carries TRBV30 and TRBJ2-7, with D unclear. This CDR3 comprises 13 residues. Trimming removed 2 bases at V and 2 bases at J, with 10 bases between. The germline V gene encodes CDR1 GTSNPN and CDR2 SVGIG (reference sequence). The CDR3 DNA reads TGTGCCTGGAGTCGCGAGCACCCCTACGAGCAGTACTTC. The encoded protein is CAWSREHPYEQYF.

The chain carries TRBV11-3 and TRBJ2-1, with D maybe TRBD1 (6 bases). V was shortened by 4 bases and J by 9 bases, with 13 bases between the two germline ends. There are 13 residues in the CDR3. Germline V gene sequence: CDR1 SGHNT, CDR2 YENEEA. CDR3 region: CASSSQGRGEQFF. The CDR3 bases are TGTGCCAGCAGCTCTCAGGGCAGGGGTGAGCAGTTCTTC.